This T cell receptor (beta chain) is drawn from a study of tumor-infiltrating lymphocytes in primary liver carcinoma. The template, roughly 0.45 ug total RNA, yielded TCR beta cDNA made with a constant-region primer. Sequencing libraries for TCR beta derived from three nested multiplex PCR rounds that used slightly modified ARM-PCR. For 10 cycles apiece, the opening two PCR rounds ran with TRBV1-TRBV30 forward primers and a C-beta reverse primer. TCRdb called the multiplex PCR reads again in MiXCR, with one record for every CDR3 protein. The sample contains under 50,000 distinct CDR3 sequences, roughly 70% of which appear only once. Co-extracting RNA and DNA was done with about 18-33 mg of unsorted bulk tissue as input. Over 75% viable tumor cells were present in every tumor sample. The study, taken as a whole, reports: In tumor-adjacent and tumor-blood pairs, overlap was lower than in tumor region pairs.

Germline CDR1 SGHAT, CDR2 FQNNGV. CDR3 size: 16 residues. Points on this clonotype: The target antigen is unknown. One end of the junction does not line up with germline, which may come from a read error.

Sequenced: liver tumor tissue from sampling region 5. Subset: tumor region T5, tumor centre. This TCR derives from a man aged 40-50 years with primary liver carcinoma and hepatitis B virus infection. The J gene is TRBJ2-1, the V gene TRBV11-2; D remains unclear. The CDR3 DNA reads as TGTGCCAGCAGCTTGGATATCGGATTAGTCATGGGTGAGCAGCTCTTC. Protein sequence: CASSLDIGLVMGEQLF.